The rows below give T cell receptor beta chains drawn from one sample of a study of T cells in Graves' hyperthyroidism and ophthalmopathy. TCRdb independently ran MiXCR on the multiplex PCR reads; one entry per CDR3 protein. This table has over 250,000 distinct CDR3 sequences, roughly 15% appearing once. Sequenced material: blood. The receptor set was obtained from a woman in her forties with Graves' ophthalmopathy. CDR3s include the opening cysteine and the closing phenylalanine or tryptophan. The D gene is left open where the match is weak. Only part of the rows carry a size: once, few, many, or a class if the clone is expanded.

TRBJ1-2 few TRBV20-1 - CSALRREFDGYTF TGCAGTGCTCTCCGACGGGAGTTCGATGGCTACACCTTC
TRBJ1-1 - TRBV20-1 - CGVFNLKAFF TGCGGCGTCTTTAATCTGAAAGCTTTCTTT
TRBJ2-5 many TRBV7-8 TRBD2 CASSFISGSKTQYF TGTGCCAGCAGCTTTATTAGCGGGAGTAAGACCCAGTACTTC
TRBJ2-7 many TRBV6-7 TRBD1 CASRGTGRTYEQYF TGTGCCAGCCGAGGGACAGGGAGGACCTACGAGCAGTACTTC
TRBJ1-6 many TRBV28 - CASSLDPRNGSPLHF TGTGCCAGCAGTTTAGATCCGAGGAACGGTTCACCCCTCCACTTT
TRBJ1-2 many TRBV19 - CASSFGRDYGYTF TGTGCCAGTAGTTTCGGCAGGGACTATGGCTACACCTTC
TRBJ1-1 few TRBV14 TRBD1 CASGRDRDTEAFF TGTGCCAGCGGGAGGGACAGGGACACTGAAGCTTTCTTT
TRBJ2-3 many TRBV6-5 - CATSRARKNTDTQYF TGTGCCACCAGCAGGGCACGCAAGAACACAGATACGCAGTATTTT
TRBJ2-7 many TRBV9 TRBD2 CASSVVGGGIHEQYF TGTGCCAGCAGCGTAGTCGGCGGGGGGATTCACGAGCAGTACTTC
TRBJ2-1 - TRBV6-5 TRBD2 CASSYSRTSGPYNEQFF TGTGCCAGCAGTTACTCCCGGACTAGCGGGCCGTACAATGAGCAGTTCTTC
TRBJ1-1 many TRBV27 TRBD1 CASRTGGSTEAFF TGTGCCAGCAGAACAGGGGGCAGTACTGAAGCTTTCTTT
TRBJ1-2 few TRBV27 - CASSLRWSTLTEDGYTF TGTGCCAGCAGTTTAAGGTGGAGTACCCTCACGGAGGATGGCTACACCTTC
TRBJ2-1 - TRBV20-1 TRBD2 CSANPGRGGYNEQFF TGCAGTGCCAACCCGGGCCGGGGGGGATACAATGAGCAGTTCTTC